Below are 26 T cell receptor beta chains sequenced from a single sample in a study of shared clonotypes between healthy human individuals. The method was immunoSEQ multiplex PCR; TCRdb's version includes in-frame clones alone and lacks a portion of them. The sample lists just over 2,000,000 clones; 85% to 95% were seen once. The sample taken for sequencing was naive CD4+ T cells sorted from blood. Subset in this sample: CD45RA+ positively selected. All receptors derive from a man between 18 and 35 years old in good health.

The chain combines TRBV10-3 with TRBJ2-5; D not resolved. CDR1 is ENHRY, CDR2 SYGVKD, per germline. The germline V and J ends were trimmed by 0 bases and 5 bases, with 7 bases remaining between them. This CDR3 region has 13 residues. The CDR3 DNA follows: TGTGCCATCAGTGAGTCGATGATGGAGACCCAGTACTTC. It specifies CAISESMMETQYF.

The J gene is TRBJ1-5, the V gene TRBV6-1; no definite D call. Trimming took 1 base from V and 6 from J, leaving 16 bases between them. The V gene's germline CDR1 is MNHNS and CDR2 SASEGT. CDR3 length equals 16 residues. CDR3 sequence: CASSEGPQRERQPQHF. The CDR3, as DNA: TGTGCCAGCAGTGAAGGACCCCAAAGGGAGCGTCAGCCCCAGCATTTT.

This clone was picked up one time. This chain uses TRBV10-3 with TRBJ2-1; tentative D call: TRBD2 (6 bases). Germline CDR1 is ENHRY and CDR2 is SYGVKD. This CDR3 region has 14 residues. The V gene lost 0 bases and the J gene lost 9 bases, with 12 bases spanning the gap. The CDR3 loop reads CAISESGGEVEQFF. As DNA, the CDR3 is TGTGCCATCAGTGAGTCGGGGGGAGAGGTTGAGCAGTTCTTC.

This rearrangement joins TRBV11-3 to TRBJ1-2, with D perhaps matching TRBD1 (5 bases). Germline lookup yields CDR1 SGHNT and CDR2 YENEEA. Trimming removed 0 bases from V and 0 bases from J, with 20 bases in between. The CDR3 is made up of 19 amino acids. As DNA, the CDR3 is TGTGCCAGCAGCTTAGAAAGGGAGGCAGGGAAGGAGGCTAACTATGGCTACACCTTC. Its translation: CASSLEREAGKEANYGYTF.

The rearrangement uses TRBV25-1 and TRBJ1-5; possible D gene TRBD1, 5 bases. Germline assignment: CDR1 MGHDK and CDR2 SYGVNS. Trimming stripped 6 bases from V and 4 bases from J, with 10 bases between. The CDR3 contains 13 residues. DNA of the CDR3: TGTGCCAGCAGCGCGACAGAGAATCAGCCCCAGCATTTT. Translation: CASSATENQPQHF.

This clone was counted once. The chain carries TRBV2 and TRBJ2-1, with 11 bases aligning to TRBD2. The CDR3 contains 15 residues. The germline gives CDR1 SNHLY, CDR2 FYNNEI. V shed 6 bases, J shed 5 bases, and the junction held 6 bases outside the gene matches. The CDR3 nucleotides are TGTGCCAGCAGGGTAGCGGGGGGGCCGAACAATGAGCAGTTCTTC. Amino acid sequence: CASRVAGGPNNEQFF.

The chain carries TRBV5-6 and TRBJ1-1, with TRBD1 matching 9 bases. Trimming cost V 1 base and J 4 bases; bases outside gene matches: 5. CDR3 size: 15 residues. Per germline, CDR1 SGHDT and CDR2 YYEEEE. CDR3 in DNA: TGTGCCAGCAGCTTGCGGTCGACAGGGGGCACTGAAGCTTTCTTT. Translated: CASSLRSTGGTEAFF.

The CDR3 DNA follows: TGCGCCAGCAGCCAAGATGCGAGACTAGCGTTCGAGCAGTACTTC. Encoded protein: CASSQDARLAFEQYF. The chain couples TRBV4-1 to TRBJ2-7, with TRBD2 matching 8 bases. V gave up 0 bases and J gave up 6 bases; unmatched junction bases: 7. The CDR3 extends over 15 amino acids. Germline V gene lookup returns CDR1 MGHRA and CDR2 YSYEKL.

This clone appeared a few times. The V and J genes are TRBV6-1 and TRBJ1-6, with TRBD1 identical over 9 bases. Losses at the gene ends were 4 bases for V and 15 bases for J; bases not matched to a gene: 1. The germline V gene encodes CDR1 MNHNS and CDR2 SASEGT. CDR3 size: 11 residues. CDR3 protein: CASSAGQGLHF. In nucleotides, the CDR3 is TGTGCCAGCAGTGCGGGACAGGGCCTCCACTTT.

The chain is built from TRBV7-9 and TRBJ1-4; possibly TRBD1 for D (5 bases). Germline lookup yields CDR1 SEHNR and CDR2 FQNEAQ (reference sequence). The CDR3 runs 14 residues. V lost 6 bases to trimming and J lost 6 bases, with 14 bases between them. CDR3 sequence reads: CASSEQAGYEKLFF. The CDR3, as DNA: TGTGCCAGCAGTGAACAGGCGGGGTATGAAAAACTGTTTTTT.

The chain carries TRBV7-2 and TRBJ2-1; D might be TRBD2 (7 bases). In germline, CDR1 is SGHTA, CDR2 FQGNSA. The CDR3 length is 15 residues. V was trimmed by 1 base and J by 5 bases, leaving 12 bases between them. The CDR3 protein is CASSLGGGGNNEQFF. Here the CDR3 DNA reads TGTGCCAGCAGCTTAGGAGGGGGAGGGAACAATGAGCAGTTCTTC.

The chain joins TRBV30 to TRBJ2-7; 8 nucleotides align to TRBD1. The CDR3 consists of 12 residues. J was trimmed by 2 bases and V by 8 bases; bases with no gene match: 5. The germline CDR1 and CDR2 sequences are GTSNPN and SVGIG (reference sequence). The CDR3 protein is CAIRTGTYEQYF. DNA for the CDR3: TGTGCCATACGGACAGGGACCTACGAGCAGTACTTC.

V usage is TRBV6-6 and J usage is TRBJ2-5, with TRBD2 identical over 7 bases. J lost 5 bases, V lost 0 bases, and 9 bases had no gene match. Germline lookup yields CDR1 MNHNY and CDR2 SVGAGI (reference sequence). The CDR3 is made up of 16 amino acids. CDR3 in amino acids: CASSYSTLAYRETQYF. The CDR3 region has the DNA TGTGCCAGCAGTTACTCGACACTAGCGTATCGGGAGACCCAGTACTTC.

As regards this clone: The sample carries other DNA sequences with the same CDR3. The rearrangement uses TRBV6-5 and TRBJ2-7; D might be TRBD1 (6 bases). The CDR3 length is 13 residues. In germline, CDR1 is MNHEY, CDR2 SVGAGI. Between the trimmed V and J ends, which lost 5 bases and 0 bases, there was a span of 8 bases. CDR3 region: CASSRTASYEQYF. CDR3 DNA sequence: TGTGCCAGCAGTAGGACAGCCTCCTACGAGCAGTACTTC.

The chain couples TRBV6-5 to TRBJ2-3; no reliable D call. This CDR3 comprises 15 residues. The germline V and J ends were trimmed by 4 bases and 0 bases, with 11 bases remaining between them. Per germline, CDR1 MNHEY and CDR2 SVGAGI. The DNA for the CDR3 is TGTGCCAGCAGTTCCCCTCAATTTAGCACAGATACGCAGTATTTT. It encodes CASSSPQFSTDTQYF.

V usage is TRBV28 and J usage is TRBJ1-2; D gene uncertain. The CDR3 spans 12 residues. Trimming took off 11 bases at V and 2 bases at J, with 12 bases between the two ends. Looked up from germline, CDR1 is MDHEN and CDR2 is SYDVKM. This CDR3 reads CAVLGLNYGYTF. The CDR3 region has the DNA TGTGCCGTACTAGGGTTAAACTATGGCTACACCTTC.

The chain links TRBV9 to TRBJ2-3; TRBD2 might be the D (5 bases). Germline V gene lookup returns CDR1 SGDLS and CDR2 YYNGEE. The CDR3 contains 17 residues. The ends were cut back, 0 bases at V and 6 bases at J, with 20 bases in the middle. The CDR3 is CASSVAVWTPGLDTQYF. In DNA form, the CDR3 reads TGTGCCAGCAGCGTAGCTGTTTGGACTCCGGGCCTGGATACGCAGTATTTT.

This chain links TRBV2 with TRBJ1-1; D is perhaps TRBD1 (5 bases). The germline gives CDR1 SNHLY, CDR2 FYNNEI. The CDR3 consists of 20 residues. Trimming left V 0 bases short and J 2 bases short, with 25 bases between. CDR3 coding DNA: TGTGCCAGCAGTGAAGCGCTTTCCAGGGACCGGGCCCGGACCAACACTGAAGCTTTCTTT. It translates to CASSEALSRDRARTNTEAFF.

This chain connects TRBV28 to TRBJ2-2; 7 nucleotides match TRBD1. The germline V gene has CDR1 MDHEN and CDR2 SYDVKM. There are 12 residues in the CDR3. V lost 8 bases, J lost 6 bases, and 3 bases stayed unmatched. The DNA for the CDR3 is TGTGCCAGCGACAGGGCCCCCGGGGAGCTGTTTTTT. This encodes CASDRAPGELFF. The variable domain in full, with the rest retrieved from reference TRBV28 and TRBJ2-2, is DVKVTQSSRYLVKRTGEKVFLECVQDMDHENMFWYRQDPGLGLRLIYFSYDVKMKEKGDIPEGYSVSREKKERFSLILESASTNQTSMYLCASDRAPGELFFGEGSRLTVL.

This sequence joins TRBV18 and TRBJ2-1, with D perhaps TRBD2 (5 bases). The length of the CDR3 is 15 residues. The V gene's germline CDR1 is KGHSH and CDR2 LQKENI. With 3 bases removed from V and 2 bases from J, the gap between germline ends came to 11 bases. The CDR3 here is CASSPFAGTYNEQFF. The CDR3 DNA reads TGTGCCAGCTCACCTTTTGCGGGTACCTACAATGAGCAGTTCTTC.

V gene TRBV29-1 combines with J gene TRBJ2-3; 8 nucleotides align to TRBD2. The CDR3 runs 14 residues. V lost 6 bases to trimming and J lost 3 bases; unmatched junction nucleotides: 8. Germline V gives CDR1 SQVTM, CDR2 ANQGSEA. CDR3 nucleotide sequence: TGCAGCGTGCCTGTAGCGGGATTTACAGATACGCAGTATTTT. This codes for CSVPVAGFTDTQYF.

This chain connects TRBV6-1 to TRBJ1-1, with TRBD1 matching over 8 bases. The J segment lost 1 base and the V segment lost 5 bases, leaving 6 bases of the junction unmatched. CDR1 MNHNS and CDR2 SASEGT come from the germline V gene. The CDR3 has 15 amino acids. The CDR3 DNA reads as TGTGCCAGCAGTTTCCCCGGGACAGGGAACACTGAAGCTTTCTTT. It translates to CASSFPGTGNTEAFF.

The CDR3 protein is CASSFGGAPGNTIYF. The DNA of the CDR3 is TGTGCCAGCAGTTTCGGAGGTGCCCCCGGAAACACCATATATTTT. J is TRBJ1-3 and V is TRBV28; D is unclear. Trimming pared 3 bases from V and 4 bases from J, leaving 13 bases between. This CDR3 comprises 15 residues. Germline-derived CDR1 and CDR2 are MDHEN and SYDVKM. Full variable domain (missing parts from reference TRBV28 and TRBJ1-3): DVKVTQSSRYLVKRTGEKVFLECVQDMDHENMFWYRQDPGLGLRLIYFSYDVKMKEKGDIPEGYSVSREKKERFSLILESASTNQTSMYLCASSFGGAPGNTIYFGEGSWLTVV.

The chain links TRBV30 to TRBJ2-3, with a weak D call TRBD2 (6 bases). Deletions cut 0 bases from V and 8 bases from J, with 12 bases between. Looked up from germline, CDR1 is GTSNPN and CDR2 is SVGIG (reference sequence). CDR3 length: 13 amino acids. CDR3 nucleotide sequence: TGTGCCTGGAGTGTACTAGCCGGGGCTACGCAGTATTTT. Its protein product is CAWSVLAGATQYF.

The chain couples TRBV19 to TRBJ2-3; 15 nucleotides match TRBD2. The CDR3 is 16 residues long. Germline V gives CDR1 LNHDA, CDR2 SQIVND (reference sequence). The V gene end was trimmed by 5 bases and the J gene end by 4 bases; junction bases not matched to a gene: 4. This chain's CDR3 is CASSPRTSGRADTQYF. The CDR3, as DNA: TGTGCCAGTAGTCCTCGGACTAGCGGGAGGGCAGATACGCAGTATTTT.

About this clone: Within the sample, other DNA sequences also encode this same CDR3. J is TRBJ2-7 and V is TRBV5-4; TRBD1 is a possible D gene (7 bases). The CDR3 sequence is 15 residues long. The germline V and J ends were trimmed by 0 bases and 4 bases, with 14 bases remaining between them. Germline V gene lookup returns CDR1 SGHNT and CDR2 YYREEE (reference sequence). CDR3: CASSLDGGGSYEQYF. CDR3 bases: TGTGCCAGCAGCTTGGATGGAGGGGGCAGTTACGAGCAGTACTTC.